This entry concerns a single T cell receptor beta chain. The data were taken from a study of T cell changes during pregnancy in multiple sclerosis. Trimming cost V 5 bases and J 7 bases, with 15 bases left between them. Germline CDR1 and CDR2: MNHEY and SVGAGI. CDR3 length: 15 amino acids. Profiling relied on immunoSEQ multiplex PCR, and the TCRdb table lists in-frame clones only, not all of them. The profile shows about 72,000 clones, less than 95% of them singletons. The chain combines TRBV6-5 with TRBJ1-6; D unresolved. The receptor's source is a female donor with multiple sclerosis, enrolled in a pregnancy study. The starting material was peripheral blood, obtained in the second trimester of pregnancy. CDR3 DNA: TGTGCCAGCAGTGCGATCCGGGATTTAAATTCACCCCTCCACTTT. It codes for CASSAIRDLNSPLHF.